This TCR beta chain was captured by sequencing in a study of identical twins. Study-wide findings and caveats: Conclusions leaned on cross-sectional statistical analysis and did not track the same donors over time. Compared with unrelated sharing, twin-shared out-of-frame alpha sequences had more low-probability sequences. In beta out-of-frame sequences, the excess sharing between twins was weaker. Insertions ran lower in abundant cord blood beta clonotypes, though not in memory repertoires.

TCRdb re-analysed the 5' RACE reads in MiXCR, keeping a single row per CDR3 protein. The sample consists of around 960,000 distinct CDR3 sequences, 10% to 15% of them appearing once. This clonotype occurred a few times. Antigen specificity is unknown. V was cut by 1 base and J by 3 bases, with 11 bases left in between. The CDR3 has 14 amino acids. The germline CDR1 and CDR2 sequences are SGHRS and YFSETQ. The sample also formed part of further work on yellow fever vaccine responses in identical twins.

What was sequenced was PBMCs. The TCR was taken from a woman between 18 and 30 years old in good health. This rearrangement joins TRBV5-1 to TRBJ2-7; no firm D call. Here the CDR3 reads CASSLLESVYEQYF. CDR3 coding DNA: TGCGCCAGCAGCTTGCTTGAATCAGTCTACGAGCAGTACTTC.